These 25 T cell receptor beta chains were sequenced from one sample in a study of T cell responses to AZD1222 COVID-19 vaccine. Libraries were prepared by immunoSEQ multiplex PCR; TCRdb keeps only in-frame clonotypes and omits some of them. The data show roughly 170,000 clones, 85% to 95% seen once. The sequences come from peripheral blood, collected on day 0 of AZD1222 vaccination. These receptors all come from an adult in good health.

The chain is built from TRBV5-1 and TRBJ2-3, with D perhaps TRBD1 or TRBD2 (5 bases each). V lost 3 bases and J 0 bases, leaving 11 bases between the germline ends. The CDR3 runs 15 residues. Germline V lookup: CDR1 SGHRS, CDR2 YFSETQ. CDR3 coding DNA: TGCGCCAGCAGCTACGACTGGGACAGCACAGATACGCAGTATTTT. This translates into CASSYDWDSTDTQYF.

This clone occurred once. The chain links TRBV21-1 to TRBJ1-2; the D call TRBD1 from the table was never checked on the DNA. TRBV21-1 is an annotated pseudogene. CDR3 length: 20 amino acids. The CDR3 DNA reads TGTGCCAGCCCTTCGACATGTTCCTACCTTCGGTCACGTTCCGACTATGGCTACACCTTC. Its protein product is CASPSTCSYLRSRSDYGYTF.

The V gene is TRBV7-2, the J gene TRBJ1-2; 7 nucleotides agree with TRBD1. Germline CDR1 reads SGHTA; CDR2 reads FQGNSA. The CDR3 contains 13 residues. Trimming cost V 5 bases and J 3 bases; bases outside gene matches: 3. DNA for the CDR3: TGTGCCAGCAGCCACGACAGGGACTATGGCTACACCTTC. Its protein product is CASSHDRDYGYTF.

V and J are TRBV28 and TRBJ1-5, with D possibly matching TRBD1 (5 bases). The CDR3 totals 15 residues. Germline V gene lookup returns CDR1 MDHEN and CDR2 SYDVKM. The germline V and J ends were trimmed by 4 bases and 0 bases, with 10 bases remaining between them. The DNA for the CDR3 is TGTGCCAGCAGTTCCGGGGCGTCTAGCAATCAGCCCCAGCATTTT. This encodes CASSSGASSNQPQHF.

This chain joins TRBV5-4 and TRBJ2-3, with 8 bases identical to TRBD2. The CDR3 runs to 15 residues. After removal of 3 bases from V and 2 bases from J, the junction contained 5 bases not matched to a gene. Germline V gives CDR1 SGHNT, CDR2 YYREEE (reference sequence). In DNA form, the CDR3 reads TGTGCCAGCAGCTCAGAAGCGGGGGACACAGATACGCAGTATTTT. Translation: CASSSEAGDTDTQYF. The variable domain in full, with the rest retrieved from reference TRBV5-4 and TRBJ2-3, is ETGVTQSPTHLIKTRGQQVTLRCSSQSGHNTVSWYQQALGQGPQFIFQYYREEENGRGNFPPRFSGLQFPNYSSELNVNALELDDSALYLCASSSEAGDTDTQYFGPGTRLTVL.

This clone was detected once. V and J are TRBV7-2 and TRBJ2-2; D might be TRBD1 (6 bases). The V end was cut by 5 bases, the J end by 4 bases, with 14 bases between. CDR1 is SGHTA, CDR2 FQGNSA, per germline. The CDR3 is 15 amino acids. The CDR3 nucleotides are TGTGCCAGCAGCCTAGAGGGGGTAATCACCGGGGAGCTGTTTTTT. Amino acids: CASSLEGVITGELFF.

The CDR3 loop reads CASSHTSASVYGYTF. In DNA, the CDR3 is TGCGCCAGCAGCCATACCTCGGCGTCGGTATATGGCTACACCTTC. The chain combines TRBV5-1 with TRBJ1-2, with D hard to call. This CDR3 spans 15 amino acids. Germline CDR1 and CDR2: SGHRS and YFSETQ. V was pared by 4 bases and J by 5 bases, with 18 bases between.

The CDR3, as DNA: TGTGCCAGTAGGAAACCGGGACAGGGGATTCGCGGCTACACCTTC. Translation gives CASRKPGQGIRGYTF. V and J are TRBV19 and TRBJ1-2; 10 bases agree with TRBD1. J gave up 8 bases and V 6 bases, and 12 bases lay outside the gene matches. Germline V gene sequence: CDR1 LNHDA, CDR2 SQIVND (reference sequence). The CDR3 has 15 residues.

The chain couples TRBV4-3 to TRBJ1-2; 7 bases align to TRBD1. V shed 0 bases and J 2 bases; nucleotides not matched to a gene: 9. The germline V gene encodes CDR1 LGHNA and CDR2 YSLEER. This CDR3 has 17 residues. CDR3 sequence: CASSQDGQVLPNYGYTF. CDR3 nucleotide sequence: TGCGCCAGCAGCCAAGACGGACAGGTCCTACCCAACTATGGCTACACCTTC.

The chain links TRBV7-2 to TRBJ1-5, with D tentatively TRBD1 (5 bases). CDR3 size: 17 residues. The germline gives CDR1 SGHTA, CDR2 FQGNSA. The V and J ends lost 2 bases and 0 bases respectively, with 14 bases between them. The CDR3 reads CASSLRGLAHSNQPQHF. The CDR3 DNA follows: TGTGCCAGCAGCTTAAGGGGACTAGCTCATAGCAATCAGCCCCAGCATTTT.

This chain links TRBV5-4 with TRBJ1-6; D is ambiguous. CDR1 and CDR2 (germline): SGHNT, YYREEE (reference sequence). The CDR3 extends over 16 amino acids. V dropped 1 base and J dropped 4 bases, with 12 bases sitting between them. The CDR3 here is CASSLYGSRYNSPLHF. In DNA form, the CDR3 reads TGTGCCAGCAGCTTGTACGGTAGTCGGTATAATTCACCCCTCCACTTT.

V is TRBV27 and J is TRBJ2-2; D may be TRBD1 (6 bases). CDR1 is MNHEY, CDR2 SMNVEV, per germline (reference sequence). Trimming removed 5 bases at V and 4 bases at J, with 14 bases between. The CDR3 is 15 residues long. CDR3 nucleotide sequence: TGTGCCAGCAGTCCCTGGGGACAACTCACCGGGGAGCTGTTTTTT. It encodes CASSPWGQLTGELFF.

J is TRBJ1-2 and V is TRBV7-9; 10 bases line up with TRBD1. Germline CDR1 is SEHNR and CDR2 is FQNEAQ (reference sequence). Trimming took 1 base from V and 7 from J; bases not matched to a gene: 9. This CDR3 region has 16 residues. CDR3 in DNA: TGTGCCAGCAGCTTAGATGTGACAGGGGGCTCTGGTGGCTACACCTTC. Its protein product is CASSLDVTGGSGGYTF.

This sequence joins TRBV5-1 and TRBJ2-5; 8 bases line up with TRBD2. The germline V gene encodes CDR1 SGHRS and CDR2 YFSETQ. The CDR3 consists of 17 residues. V trimming: 2 bases; J trimming: 2 bases; junction bases outside the gene matches: 11. For the CDR3, the DNA is TGCGCCAGCAGCTTACCGGGGGGGCGGTACTATCAAGAGACCCAGTACTTC. Residues: CASSLPGGRYYQETQYF.

The chain uses TRBV5-5 and TRBJ1-1; D unclear. The V gene's germline CDR1 is SGHKS and CDR2 YYEKEE (reference sequence). V dropped 2 bases and J dropped 6 bases, with 5 bases sitting between them. The length of the CDR3 is 11 residues. CDR3 in amino acids: CASSFGSEAFF. In DNA form, the CDR3 reads TGTGCCAGCAGCTTCGGATCTGAAGCTTTCTTT.

The gene calls are TRBV6-2 or TRBV6-3 and TRBJ1-4, with unresolved D. Germline V gives CDR1 MNHEY, CDR2 SVGEGT. V dropped 6 bases and J dropped 8 bases, with 22 bases sitting between them. The CDR3 totals 16 residues. DNA of the CDR3: TGTGCCAGCAGCTCCCCCGGACTACCCGCTGGGGAAAAACTGTTTTTT. It specifies CASSSPGLPAGEKLFF.

J is TRBJ1-2 and V is TRBV5-1; 8 positions agree with TRBD1. There are 16 residues in the CDR3. Germline trimming cut 2 bases from V and 4 bases from J; bases unmatched to any gene: 10. From germline, CDR1 is SGHRS and CDR2 YFSETQ. This CDR3 reads CASSLRLRDRSYGYTF. CDR3 bases: TGCGCCAGCAGCTTAAGATTGAGGGACAGGAGCTATGGCTACACCTTC. Looking up the rest from reference TRBV5-1 and TRBJ1-2 gives the full variable domain: KAGVTQTPRYLIKTRGQQVTLSCSPISGHRSVSWYQQTPGQGLQFLFEYFSETQRNKGNFPGRFSGRQFSNSRSEMNVSTLELGDSALYLCASSLRLRDRSYGYTFGSGTRLTVV.

The chain is built from TRBV7-2 and TRBJ2-1; a possible D gene is TRBD1 (6 bases). The V end was cut by 1 base, the J end by 16 bases, with 17 bases between. This CDR3 region has 13 residues. Germline lookup yields CDR1 SGHTA and CDR2 FQGNSA. CDR3 nucleotide sequence: TGTGCCAGCAGCTTAGAGGGCAGGGGTCGAACTTTCTTC. Its translation: CASSLEGRGRTFF.

The chain combines TRBV10-3 with TRBJ1-2; no firm D call. Deletions cut 0 bases from V and 7 bases from J, with 12 bases between. The CDR3 has 14 residues. Germline V CDR1 and CDR2: ENHRY, SYGVKD. CDR3: CAISESTGLSGYTF. CDR3 DNA: TGTGCCATCAGTGAGTCGACGGGGTTAAGTGGCTACACCTTC.

The chain employs TRBV4-2 and TRBJ1-4, with 10 nucleotides matching TRBD1. This CDR3 spans 16 amino acids. Germline V gives CDR1 LGHNA, CDR2 YNFKEQ. After removal of 4 bases from V and 7 bases from J, the junction contained 9 bases not matched to a gene. The CDR3 spells CASSPSPGTGAEKLFF. The DNA for the CDR3 is TGTGCCAGCAGCCCCAGCCCCGGGACAGGGGCTGAAAAACTGTTTTTT.

This clone was seen just once. The V call is TRBV7-8, the J call TRBJ2-2; the D gene is possibly TRBD1 (5 bases). The CDR3 consists of 15 residues. CDR1 and CDR2 from the germline V gene are SGHVS and FQNEAQ. V was cut by 0 bases and J by 4 bases, with 9 bases left in between. CDR3 sequence: CASSLAGRATGELFF. As DNA, the CDR3 is TGTGCCAGCAGCTTAGCGGGCAGGGCCACCGGGGAGCTGTTTTTT.

The rearrangement joins TRBV4-1 to TRBJ1-6; 9 bases match TRBD1. Germline CDR1 is MGHRA and CDR2 is YSYEKL. The CDR3 contains 17 residues. Unmatched junction bases numbered 9, after V lost 1 base and J lost 8 bases. The CDR3 DNA reads TGCGCCAGCAGCCAAGGGGGGGCCCGGGACAGGGATTCACCCCTCCACTTT. It yields the protein CASSQGGARDRDSPLHF.

The chain recombines TRBV4-1 with TRBJ1-2; possibly TRBD1 for D (5 bases). Germline V CDR1 and CDR2: MGHRA, YSYEKL. This CDR3 is 15 amino acids long. V dropped 4 bases and J dropped 3 bases, with 15 bases sitting between them. The CDR3: CASSPGFTRDYGYTF. The CDR3 region has the DNA TGCGCCAGCAGCCCCGGATTCACCAGGGACTATGGCTACACCTTC.

V usage is TRBV4-3 and J usage is TRBJ1-5, with a weak D call TRBD1 (6 bases). CDR3 length: 15 residues. Germline CDR1 reads LGHNA; CDR2 reads YSLEER. V was trimmed by 1 base and J by 3 bases, leaving 10 bases between them. The CDR3: CASSQGQGLNQPQHF. Written as DNA, the CDR3 is TGCGCCAGCAGCCAAGGCCAGGGGCTCAATCAGCCCCAGCATTTT.

The chain carries TRBV19 and TRBJ1-5; D gene uncertain. Germline V gives CDR1 LNHDA, CDR2 SQIVND (reference sequence). The V end was cut by 5 bases, the J end by 1 base, with 6 bases between. The CDR3 covers 13 residues. CDR3 sequence: CASSDYSNQPQHF. CDR3 coding DNA: TGTGCCAGTAGTGACTACAGCAATCAGCCCCAGCATTTT.